This T cell receptor (beta chain) comes out of a study of blood T cell repertoires in COVID-19. The wider study: From the United States, Italy and Spain came samples of acute and convalescent COVID-19. PBMCs, B-cell-depleted T cells, or T cells were the source of the cDNA or gDNA that made up the material.

All recovered Cohort 3 donors got two negative PCRs, got clearance, or saw symptom resolution. Data came from immunoSEQ multiplex PCR; TCRdb stores just in-frame clones and leaves some out. The data contain some 250,000 clones, approximately 90% of them singletons. V trimming: 4 bases; J trimming: 5 bases; junction bases outside the gene matches: 13. CDR1 and CDR2 (germline): MNHEY, SVGEGT. This CDR3 is built from 17 residues. Material for sequencing was PBMCs or T cells enriched from blood (not recorded which). The J gene is TRBJ2-5, the V gene TRBV6-2 or TRBV6-3; 10 nucleotides agree with TRBD2. This receptor was identified in a man aged 40-49 years who had recovered from COVID-19. The CDR3: CASSFRGTSGNKETQYF. CDR3 sequence (DNA): TGTGCCAGCAGTTTCAGGGGCACTAGCGGGAACAAGGAGACCCAGTACTTC.